This T cell receptor beta chain was sequenced in a study of monozygotic twins with inflammatory bowel disease (dated by TCRdb to between 2019 and 2020). In the study overall: The complete study included 28 monozygotic twin pairs: 19 IBD-discordant Danish pairs and nine German pairs, of which four were IBD-concordant and five were IBD-discordant. The search for disease-associated traits relied mainly on comparing IBD patients with their genetically identical healthy co-twins within discordant pairs. Each individual had, on average, about 151 000 unique TCRalpha sequences and 181 000 unique TCRbeta sequences available for analysis. Findings and caveats that apply to the study as a whole: No difference in repertoire similarity was observed between concordant and discordant twins, possibly owing to limited statistical power. No single strong signal or clonotype linked to IBD turned up in the results, so the idea that one exists was not supported. Fewer clonotypes were shared with other individuals by IBD patients than by healthy twins, most markedly in patients showing signs of disease activity. IBD patients had lower TCRbeta repertoire diversity, measured by the inverse Simpson index, than their healthy co-twins. The analysis was unable to tell apart different T cell subtypes. Because patients were on differing immunosuppressive treatments, the repertoires may have picked up extra background noise and inter-individual variability.

The method was 5' RACE. Preparation of each TCR library used around 3.5 ug of total RNA. For each sample, cDNA was synthesized in eight separate reactions using SMARTScribe reverse transcriptase. Unique molecular identifiers containing a 6-nucleotide sample barcode were introduced through template switching during cDNA synthesis. Two nested PCRs of roughly 16 and 10 cycles amplified the TCRalpha and TCRbeta cDNA, and bead purification followed each PCR. Before amplification, the cDNA was treated with uracil DNA-glycosylase and purified using the QIAquick PCR purification kit. The second PCR was the step at which Illumina TruSeq-compatible adapters and sample-specific barcodes were added. Library quality and concentration were checked on TapeStation and Qubit, and libraries were pooled at 4.5 to 5.5 ng each. Pooled libraries were sequenced on an Illumina HiSeq2500 single-index Rapid Run with 2 x 100 bp reads and custom sequencing primers. Per the original workflow: UMI-based consensus assembly with MiGEC version 1.2.6 was used to correct PCR and sequencing errors. V(D)J alignment, clonotype assembly and CDR3 extraction were performed with MiXCR version 2.1.1. To normalise gene usage, clonotype sharing and MAIT/NKT TCR abundance, the top 1000, 10 000 and 20 000 clonotypes in each sample were analysed. After downsampling to 27 000 UMIs, diversity was calculated as the inverse Simpson index using the vegan R package. Statistical testing used paired Mann-Whitney U tests on the discordant twin pairs and applied Benjamini-Hochberg correction for multiple testing. Reprocessed by TCRdb, the reads give a single entry per CDR3 protein sequence, without DNA. The V and J calls were determined by TCRdb, not by the authors. The sample table gives about 350,000 distinct CDR3 sequences. The ten most abundant clones make up around 2% of the sample.

From each donor, an approximately 2.6 ml peripheral blood sample was collected into PAXgene tubes and kept at -80 degrees C. Total RNA was isolated from whole blood with the PAXgene blood miRNA kit on an automated QIAcube, without T cell sorting. Peripheral blood from monozygotic twin pairs who were concordant or discordant for inflammatory bowel disease underwent deep TCRalpha and TCRbeta repertoire profiling using unique molecular barcoding. Smoking habits were recorded for all twin pairs, with individuals classified as current, former or never smokers. As to this clonotype: It has no known antigen specificity.

The CDR3 covers 14 residues, taking in both the cysteine and the phenylalanine. The entry carries no DNA sequence. The germline V gene provides CDR1 SGHRS and CDR2 YFSETQ. The sequenced sample consisted of blood. This clonotype was sampled from a human donor with ulcerative colitis or Crohn's disease, or a healthy co-twin of an affected twin (not recorded which). This sequence uses TRBV5-1 and TRBJ1-2; as DNA is missing, the TRBD1 call by TCRdb cannot be tested. CDR3 region: CASSLEIGRHGYTF. Outside the CDR3, residues come from the reference TRBV5-1 and TRBJ1-2 proteins, so the full variable domain is: KAGVTQTPRYLIKTRGQQVTLSCSPISGHRSVSWYQQTPGQGLQFLFEYFSETQRNKGNFPGRFSGRQFSNSRSEMNVSTLELGDSALYLCASSLEIGRHGYTFGSGTRLTVV.